Listed below are T cell receptor beta chains from one sample, sequenced in a study of technical replicates of blood from several donors. Assay used: immunoSEQ multiplex PCR; TCRdb lists only in-frame clones, some missing. The sample holds tens of thousands of clones, roughly 96% seen once. Sequences were obtained from T cells isolated from PBMCs. The receptors come from a human donor in good health. Each CDR3 is given with its conserved first and last residue. D genes are given only for firm matches. Clone size is shown for a subset of rows, as once, few, many or a class of expanded clone.

CDR3 length | J gene | clone size | D gene | V gene | CDR3 protein | CDR3 DNA
16 | TRBJ2-3 | once | TRBD2 | TRBV6-1 | CASSESVAGGGDTQYF | TGTGCCAGCAGTGAAAGTGTGGCGGGAGGAGGAGATACGCAGTATTTT
18 | TRBJ2-7 | - | TRBD1 | TRBV14 | CASSRLGFMGQGVHEQYF | TGTGCCAGCAGCCGCCTAGGGTTTATGGGACAGGGGGTCCACGAGCAGTACTTC
17 | TRBJ1-4 | once | TRBD1 | TRBV7-9 | CASSFLGGDATNEKLFF | TGTGCCAGCAGCTTCTTAGGGGGCGATGCAACTAATGAAAAACTGTTTTTT
16 | TRBJ1-2 | - | TRBD1 | TRBV14 | CASSQLGGTADYGYTF | TGTGCCAGCAGCCAATTAGGGGGGACAGCTGACTATGGCTACACCTTC
15 | TRBJ2-7 | - | - | TRBV21-1 | CASSKECECFRGQYF | TGTGCCAGCAGCAAAGAATGCGAGTGTTTTCGCGGGCAGTACTTC
16 | TRBJ2-1 | - | TRBD1 | TRBV28 | CASSTLGQGWTNEQFF | TGTGCCAGCAGTACTCTCGGACAGGGATGGACGAATGAGCAGTTCTTC
16 | TRBJ2-1 | - | - | TRBV2 | CASRIGSGIAYNEQFF | TGTGCCAGCAGGATTGGCAGCGGCATCGCCTACAATGAGCAGTTCTTC
13 | TRBJ1-1 | - | - | TRBV5-1 | CASRLSGTTEAFF | TGCGCCAGCAGATTATCGGGTACGACTGAAGCTTTCTTT
14 | TRBJ2-7 | - | TRBD1 | TRBV5-6 | CASSPDRDPYEQYF | TGTGCCAGCAGCCCGGACAGGGACCCCTACGAGCAGTACTTC
15 | TRBJ2-7 | - | TRBD2 | TRBV5-1 | CASSLSSGSSYEQYF | TGCGCCAGCAGCTTGAGCAGCGGGAGTTCGTACGAGCAGTACTTC
17 | TRBJ2-1 | - | TRBD1 | TRBV9 | CASSADRGLGSYNEQFF | TGTGCCAGCAGCGCGGACAGGGGGCTTGGCTCCTACAATGAGCAGTTCTTC
16 | TRBJ2-6 | - | TRBD1 | TRBV19 | CASSGTGLSGANVLTF | TGTGCCAGTTCCGGGACAGGTCTCTCTGGGGCCAACGTCCTGACTTTC
14 | TRBJ2-5 | once | - | TRBV5-4 | CASSVGLIQETQYF | TGTGCCAGCAGCGTTGGACTGATTCAAGAGACCCAGTACTTC
14 | TRBJ2-7 | - | - | TRBV7-2 | CASSSRSRNYEQYF | TGTGCCAGCAGCTCCCGGAGCCGGAACTACGAGCAGTACTTC
16 | TRBJ2-1 | - | - | TRBV28 | CASSFPPDFTYNEQFF | TGTGCCAGCAGTTTCCCCCCCGACTTCACCTACAATGAGCAGTTCTTC
15 | TRBJ1-6 | - | - | TRBV5-6 | CASSLDGGYNSPLHF | TGTGCCAGCAGCTTGGATGGGGGGTATAATTCACCCCTCCACTTT
15 | TRBJ2-2 | - | - | TRBV5-1 | CASSLEGGGTGELFF | TGCGCCAGCAGCTTGGAGGGAGGGGGCACCGGGGAGCTGTTTTTT
13 | TRBJ2-1 | - | - | TRBV15 | CATSRDHRDEQFF | TGTGCCACCAGCAGAGATCACAGGGATGAGCAGTTCTTC
16 | TRBJ2-1 | once | - | TRBV6-6 | CASSYGLDRNRNEQFF | TGTGCCAGCAGTTACGGTCTCGACAGGAATAGGAATGAGCAGTTCTTC
15 | TRBJ2-7 | once | - | TRBV2 | CASSLPDSPSYEQYF | TGTGCCAGCAGTTTGCCCGACAGCCCCTCCTACGAGCAGTACTTC
13 | TRBJ2-3 | - | - | TRBV6-5 | CASSYGWPDTQYF | TGTGCCAGCAGTTACGGTTGGCCGGATACGCAGTATTTT
16 | TRBJ2-1 | - | TRBD1 | TRBV19 | CASSIPRTGVYNEQFF | TGTGCCAGTAGTATCCCCCGGACAGGGGTATACAATGAGCAGTTCTTC
12 | TRBJ1-2 | - | - | TRBV5-1 | CASSYSDYGYTF | TGCGCCAGCAGTTATAGTGACTATGGCTACACCTTC
13 | TRBJ2-7 | - | - | TRBV29-1 | CSVVGQAFDEQYF | TGCAGCGTTGTGGGGCAGGCGTTTGACGAGCAGTACTTC
14 | TRBJ1-5 | - | TRBD1 | TRBV2 | CASSPQGSNQPQHF | TGTGCCAGCAGTCCACAGGGGAGCAATCAGCCCCAGCATTTT
17 | TRBJ2-1 | - | - | TRBV9 | CASSVGVGGKSYNEQFF | TGTGCCAGCAGCGTAGGGGTTGGAGGGAAGTCCTACAATGAGCAGTTCTTC
15 | TRBJ2-2 | - | - | TRBV12-5 | CASGPTGGTRGELFF | TGTGCTAGTGGTCCCACTGGAGGTACCCGGGGGGAGCTGTTTTTT
14 | TRBJ2-7 | - | - | TRBV30 | CAWIPWGKPYEQYF | TGTGCCTGGATTCCGTGGGGCAAACCATACGAGCAGTACTTC
14 | TRBJ1-5 | - | TRBD1 | TRBV7-2 | CASSPGTEVEPQHF | TGTGCCAGCAGCCCAGGGACAGAGGTAGAACCCCAGCATTTT
13 | TRBJ2-7 | - | - | TRBV5-1 | CASSFYADYEQYF | TGCGCCAGCAGCTTTTATGCAGACTACGAGCAGTACTTC
15 | TRBJ2-1 | - | - | TRBV6-4 | CASKDWPGASNEQFF | TGTGCCAGCAAGGACTGGCCAGGGGCATCCAATGAGCAGTTCTTC
14 | TRBJ2-1 | - | TRBD2 | TRBV6-4 | CASSDWASGNEQFF | TGTGCCAGCAGTGACTGGGCTAGCGGAAATGAGCAGTTCTTC
15 | TRBJ2-7 | once | - | TRBV5-4 | CASSPAGKPTYEQYF | TGTGCCAGCAGCCCCGCAGGAAAGCCAACCTACGAGCAGTACTTC
12 | TRBJ2-3 | - | - | TRBV5-1 | CASSFPRDTQYF | TGCGCCAGCAGCTTTCCCCGGGATACGCAGTATTTT
17 | TRBJ2-1 | - | TRBD2 | TRBV4-2 | CASSQHARLAGDHEQFF | TGTGCCAGCAGCCAACACGCCCGACTAGCGGGAGACCATGAGCAGTTCTTC
15 | TRBJ1-1 | - | - | TRBV6-5 | CASSYSISPVTEAFF | TGTGCCAGCAGTTACTCGATATCTCCGGTCACTGAAGCTTTCTTT
13 | TRBJ2-5 | - | - | TRBV5-1 | CASSLELQETQYF | TGCGCCAGCAGCTTGGAGCTACAAGAGACCCAGTACTTC
15 | TRBJ2-2 | - | TRBD2 | TRBV7-7 | CASSPGLSYAGELFF | TGTGCTAGCAGCCCGGGACTAAGTTACGCCGGGGAGCTGTTTTTT
16 | TRBJ1-4 | - | TRBD1 | TRBV4-2 | CASSQEQGPTNEKLFF | TGTGCCAGCAGCCAAGAACAGGGGCCAACTAATGAAAAACTGTTTTTT
13 | TRBJ1-1 | - | - | TRBV11-3 | CASSLRGGTEAFF | TGTGCCAGCAGCTTACGGGGAGGCACTGAAGCTTTCTTT
17 | TRBJ2-7 | once | TRBD1 | TRBV5-1 | CASSSRSYRGSSYEQYF | TGCGCCAGCAGCTCCCGTTCTTACAGGGGCAGCTCCTACGAGCAGTACTTC
15 | TRBJ2-7 | - | TRBD2 | TRBV11-2 | CASSARLAGTGEQYF | TGTGCCAGCAGCGCGCGACTAGCGGGGACGGGAGAGCAGTACTTC